This T cell receptor beta chain was sequenced for a study of T cell repertoires in cytomegalovirus infection. Study at large: Matching HLA type, along with CMV infection, was indicated by public TCR beta signatures.

TCRdb independently ran MiXCR on the reads; one entry per CDR3 protein. The profile covers fewer than 200,000 distinct CDR3 sequences, with 14% appearing a single time and over 25% taken by the ten largest. Germline CDR1 is LNHNV and CDR2 is YYDKDF (reference sequence). V lost 5 bases, J lost 3 bases, and 16 bases lay in between. The CDR3 consists of 15 residues. The TCR originated in a human donor in good health (CMV status not recorded). Some clones in this sample may be carry-over from other donors' samples. Sequencing was carried out using PBMCs. The rearrangement links TRBV15 to TRBJ1-1; D remains unclear. In nucleotides, the CDR3 is TGTGCCACCAGCTTCCGCCCTCCGAGGGACACTGAAGCTTTCTTT. Protein: CATSFRPPRDTEAFF.